This T cell receptor beta chain was recovered during a study of T cell clonality in common variable immunodeficiency. General study results and limits: CVID patient heterogeneity limited repertoire-clinical complication correlations. Common variable immunodeficiency TCR beta sequences reportedly had fewer deletions and N-nucleotide insertions.

Germline lookup yields CDR1 SEHNR and CDR2 FQNEAQ (reference sequence). The CDR3 contains 15 residues. A note on this clone: What it recognizes is unknown. The CDR3 end falls 3 residues outside the read, so it is completed with the germline J gene.

The data were produced by immunoSEQ multiplex PCR, yet TCRdb's version contains in-frame clones alone and is incomplete. Observed are some 40,000 clones, no singletons, with the top ten taking roughly 3.4%. This sequence was found in a person aged 18 to 70 in good health. The sequenced material came from peripheral blood mononuclear cells. This rearrangement joins TRBV7-9 to TRBJ1-2; D is perhaps TRBD1 (6 bases). The sequenced part of the CDR3 DNA is TGTGCCAGCAGCTTCTTCGGGGGGGCCCACAATGAC. Its protein is CASSFFGGAHND. Given in full, the CDR3 is CASSFFGGAHNDYTF.